This T cell receptor beta chain originates from a study of blood T cell repertoires in COVID-19. The table came from immunoSEQ multiplex PCR; TCRdb's copy has only in-frame clones and leaves some out. This table has 150,000 to 200,000 clones, about four fifths appearing once. For recovered donors of Cohort 3, there were two negative PCRs, clearance, or symptom resolution. Trimming cost V 4 bases and J 3 bases; bases outside gene matches: 7. The germline CDR1 and CDR2 sequences are MNHEY and SMNVEV (reference sequence). This CDR3 is 17 amino acids long. The receptor was derived from a man aged 45 to 65 who had recovered from COVID-19. Sequencing was done on a sample of PBMCs or T cells enriched from blood (not recorded which). This chain joins TRBV27 and TRBJ2-2, with 11 bases fitting TRBD1. The CDR3 DNA follows: TGTGCCAGCAGTTCATACGGGACAGGGGGAGACACCGGGGAGCTGTTTTTT. This translates into CASSSYGTGGDTGELFF.